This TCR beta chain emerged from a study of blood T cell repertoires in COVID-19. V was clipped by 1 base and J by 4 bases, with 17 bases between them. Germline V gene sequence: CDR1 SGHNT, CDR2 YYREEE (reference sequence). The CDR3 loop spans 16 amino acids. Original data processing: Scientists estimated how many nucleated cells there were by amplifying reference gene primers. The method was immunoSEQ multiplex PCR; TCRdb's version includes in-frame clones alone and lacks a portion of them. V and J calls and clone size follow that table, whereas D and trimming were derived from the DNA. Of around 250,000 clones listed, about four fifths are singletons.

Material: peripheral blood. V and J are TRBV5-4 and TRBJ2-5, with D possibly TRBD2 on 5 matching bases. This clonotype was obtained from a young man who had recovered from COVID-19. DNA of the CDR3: TGTGCCAGCAGCTTGAATTCCGAGGGTCGCCGAGAGACCCAGTACTTC. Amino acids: CASSLNSEGRRETQYF.